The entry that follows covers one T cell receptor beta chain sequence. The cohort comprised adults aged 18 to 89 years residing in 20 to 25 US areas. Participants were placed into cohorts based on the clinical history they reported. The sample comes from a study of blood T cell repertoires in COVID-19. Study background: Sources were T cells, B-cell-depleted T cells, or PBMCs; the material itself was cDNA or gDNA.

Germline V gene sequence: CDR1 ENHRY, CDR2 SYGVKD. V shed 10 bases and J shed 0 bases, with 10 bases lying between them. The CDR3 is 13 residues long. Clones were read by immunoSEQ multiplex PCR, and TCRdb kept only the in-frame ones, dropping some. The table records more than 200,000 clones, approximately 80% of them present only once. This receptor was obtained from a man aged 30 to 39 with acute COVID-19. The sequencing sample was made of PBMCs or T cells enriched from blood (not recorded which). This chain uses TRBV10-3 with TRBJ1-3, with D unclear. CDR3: CATLDFSGNTIYF. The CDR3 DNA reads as TGTGCCACTCTAGACTTCTCTGGAAACACCATATATTTT.